This is a list of T cell receptor beta chains from one sample in a study of cytomegalovirus exposure and HLA in healthy donors. Profiled with immunoSEQ multiplex PCR; TCRdb holds only in-frame clones, not every one. The sample yields 150,000 to 200,000 clones, less than 80% seen once. Sequencing input: PBMCs. Every receptor here comes from a man in his forties in good health and CMV-seronegative. Both conserved end residues are part of each CDR3. A D gene is named only where the DNA matches it firmly. Only part of the rows carry a size: once, few, many, or a class if the clone is expanded.

TRBV28	.	.	TRBJ1-4	CASRKQGSEKLFF	TGTGCCAGCAGAAAACAGGGTAGTGAAAAACTGTTTTTT
TRBV10-3	few	TRBD1	TRBJ2-5	CAISSDRGETQYF	TGTGCCATCAGCTCCGACAGGGGAGAGACCCAGTACTTC
TRBV2	few	.	TRBJ1-3	CASRGTPNFSGNTIYF	TGTGCCAGCAGAGGGACACCTAATTTCTCTGGAAACACCATATATTTT
TRBV7-3	.	.	TRBJ2-1	CASSLTRDNEQFF	TGTGCCAGCAGCTTAACCCGGGACAATGAGCAGTTCTTC
TRBV6-1	.	.	TRBJ2-7	CASSPSWTSYEQYF	TGTGCCAGCAGCCCTTCCTGGACTTCCTACGAGCAGTACTTC
TRBV29-1	few	TRBD2	TRBJ2-5	CSVEDFAVVGGQVTQYF	TGCAGCGTTGAAGATTTCGCCGTTGTGGGAGGGCAGGTGACCCAGTACTTC
TRBV2	.	TRBD1	TRBJ1-1	CASSEWTGGVGEAFF	TGTGCCAGCAGTGAGTGGACAGGGGGCGTCGGTGAAGCTTTCTTT
TRBV10-2	few	.	TRBJ1-2	CASYRDGYTF	TGCGCCAGCTACAGGGATGGCTACACCTTC
TRBV19	once	TRBD1	TRBJ2-7	CASSPDRGGEQYF	TGTGCCAGTAGTCCAGACAGGGGTGGCGAGCAGTACTTC
TRBV30	.	TRBD2	TRBJ2-5	CAWSGGLAKTIPETQYF	TGTGCCTGGAGTGGGGGACTAGCAAAAACTATCCCAGAGACCCAGTACTTC
TRBV2	.	TRBD1	TRBJ1-1	CASRAGTGTNTEAFF	TGTGCCAGCAGGGCCGGGACAGGGACGAACACTGAAGCTTTCTTT
TRBV5-1	.	.	TRBJ2-7	CASIGGANYEQYF	TGCGCCAGCATCGGGGGAGCAAACTACGAGCAGTACTTC
TRBV7-2	once	.	TRBJ1-2	CASRPTTGSFGYTF	TGTGCCAGCAGACCTACTACAGGGTCGTTCGGCTACACCTTC
TRBV30	.	.	TRBJ1-5	CAWSKGLQGLTYSNQPQHF	TGTGCCTGGAGTAAAGGGCTTCAGGGACTCACCTATAGCAATCAGCCCCAGCATTTT